The T cell receptor beta chain under discussion was sequenced for a study of Ad26.COV2.S vaccination and SARS-CoV-2 variants. Sequencing was performed with immunoSEQ multiplex PCR; in TCRdb, only in-frame clones are kept and a portion is missing. The sample lists 350,000 to 450,000 clones, approximately 81% occurring once. Deletions cut 3 bases from V and 4 bases from J, with 12 bases between. Germline-derived CDR1 and CDR2 are GTSNPN and SVGIG (reference sequence). This CDR3 is 14 amino acids long. Treatment indicated: around 19 received Ad26.COV2.S at low or high dose, single or two shots; a few received placebo; per-sample allocation not given. Sampling was done on day 63 after the first vaccine or placebo injection.

The gene calls are TRBV30 and TRBJ1-4; D possibly corresponds to TRBD1 (5 bases). The source of this sequence is a person aged 18-60 years who received the Ad26.COV2.S COVID-19 vaccine or a placebo. Sequencing was performed on peripheral blood, taken in a trial of Ad26.COV2.S vaccine versus placebo. CDR3 coding DNA: TGTGCCTGGAGCCCCCGGGACCTTAATGAAAAACTGTTTTTT. It yields the protein CAWSPRDLNEKLFF.